Listed here are 22 T cell receptor beta chains from one sample, sequenced in a study of chemoradiotherapy in HPV16-positive cancers. TCRdb's copy holds only in-frame clones and misses some; the assay was immunoSEQ multiplex PCR. The table records under 40,000 clones, 80% to 90% of them present only once. This sample comprised blood, obtained from a patient who underwent chemoradiotherapy. The receptor set was obtained from a human donor with HPV-associated anogenital cancer.

The chain uses TRBV25-1 and TRBJ2-1, with 7 bases that match TRBD2. The CDR3 totals 15 residues. Germline CDR1 MGHDK, CDR2 SYGVNS. Trimming removed 6 bases from V and 7 bases from J; junction bases left unmatched: 12. The CDR3 coding sequence is TGTGCCAGCAGCGGACCCCCGACTAGCATAAATGAGCAGTTCTTC. Translating it yields CASSGPPTSINEQFF.

This chain connects TRBV19 to TRBJ2-6, with 7 bases lining up with TRBD1. The CDR3 runs to 17 residues. After removal of 2 bases from V and 0 bases from J, the junction contained 4 bases not matched to a gene. The germline CDR1 and CDR2 sequences are LNHDA and SQIVND (reference sequence). The CDR3 reads CASSISGTVSGANVLTF. The CDR3 nucleotides read TGTGCCAGTAGTATATCCGGGACAGTCTCTGGGGCCAACGTCCTGACTTTC.

The chain has TRBV6-5 and TRBJ1-4, with a possible D match to TRBD1 (5 bases). The germline gives CDR1 MNHEY, CDR2 SVGAGI. This CDR3 spans 14 amino acids. Deletions cut 5 bases from V and 6 bases from J, with 13 bases between. Here the CDR3 reads CASSPRQIHEKLFF. The CDR3 DNA reads as TGTGCCAGCAGTCCGCGACAGATCCATGAAAAACTGTTTTTT.

The genes are TRBV30 and TRBJ2-1; D not certain. The CDR3 is made up of 11 amino acids. Germline V gene data show CDR1 as GTSNPN and CDR2 as SVGIG (reference sequence). The V end was cut by 0 bases, the J end by 7 bases, with 4 bases between. This CDR3 reads CAWSVINEQFF. CDR3 nucleotide sequence: TGTGCCTGGAGTGTAATTAATGAGCAGTTCTTC.

The chain has TRBV6-5 and TRBJ1-2; 8 bases line up with TRBD1. The germline V gene has CDR1 MNHEY and CDR2 SVGAGI. This CDR3 comprises 14 residues. J lost 2 bases, V lost 10 bases, and 9 bases had no gene match. The CDR3 reads CATVQGARNYGYTF. CDR3 bases: TGTGCCACCGTTCAGGGGGCGCGAAACTATGGCTACACCTTC.

The rearrangement joins TRBV12-5 to TRBJ1-5; tentative D call: TRBD1 (5 bases). This CDR3 region has 15 residues. Germline V gene lookup returns CDR1 LGHNT and CDR2 FRNRAP. Trimming shortened V by 5 bases and J by 6 bases, and 17 bases separated the two germline ends. The chain's CDR3 is CASGLPGGGVQPQHF. The CDR3 DNA is TGTGCTAGTGGTCTCCCGGGAGGAGGGGTTCAGCCCCAGCATTTT.

CDR3 loop: CSVLGAGGWTDTQYF. For the CDR3, the DNA is TGCAGCGTCCTGGGGGCAGGGGGATGGACAGATACGCAGTATTTT. The chain joins TRBV29-1 to TRBJ2-3; 7 bases match TRBD1. J lost 3 bases, V lost 6 bases, and 12 bases had no gene match. CDR1 is SQVTM and CDR2 is ANQGSEA in the germline V gene. The CDR3 consists of 15 residues.

This clone was seen only a few times. The chain joins TRBV19 to TRBJ1-2, with D possibly matching TRBD1 (6 bases). V lost 8 bases and J lost 12, with 22 bases in between. From germline, CDR1 is LNHDA and CDR2 SQIVND (reference sequence). The CDR3 has 13 amino acids. CDR3 sequence reads: CASAHRERVVNTF. The CDR3 coding sequence is TGTGCCAGTGCTCACAGGGAGCGCGTAGTCAACACCTTC.

The chain combines TRBV30 with TRBJ1-1; no definite D call. Deletions cut 0 bases from V and 1 base from J, with 9 bases between. The CDR3 runs to 14 residues. The V gene's germline CDR1 is GTSNPN and CDR2 SVGIG (reference sequence). CDR3 DNA: TGTGCCTGGAGTGTAACGCGGACGAACACTGAAGCTTTCTTT. Translating it yields CAWSVTRTNTEAFF.

This clone was seen a single time. This chain joins TRBV7-2 and TRBJ2-2, with D possibly TRBD1 on 6 matching bases. CDR1 is SGHTA, CDR2 FQGNSA, per germline. This CDR3 comprises 14 residues. The V end lost 11 bases, the J end lost 2 bases, and 15 bases lay between the germline ends. The CDR3 protein is CALRGAANTGELFF. The CDR3 DNA reads as TGTGCCCTCAGGGGCGCGGCCAACACCGGGGAGCTGTTTTTT.

This sequence joins TRBV19 and TRBJ1-3; 11 bases match TRBD1. This CDR3 has 14 amino acids. The V gene's germline CDR1 is LNHDA and CDR2 SQIVND (reference sequence). V shed 9 bases, J shed 2 bases, and the junction held 3 bases outside the gene matches. CDR3 sequence (DNA): TGTGCCAGCAGGGGACAGGGGGCTGGAAACACCATATATTTT. It translates to CASRGQGAGNTIYF.

CDR3 residues: CASSLGGPRGTGELFF. The CDR3 DNA sequence: TGTGCCAGCAGCTTAGGCGGCCCCAGGGGCACCGGGGAGCTGTTTTTT. This chain connects TRBV7-3 to TRBJ2-2; D may be TRBD1 (6 bases). Trimming took off 2 bases at V and 4 bases at J, with 14 bases between the two ends. The CDR3 consists of 16 residues. The germline CDR1 and CDR2 sequences are SGHTA and FQGTGA.

This chain links TRBV7-2 with TRBJ2-1; D is ambiguous. Germline V gives CDR1 SGHTA, CDR2 FQGNSA. The CDR3 covers 13 residues. The ends were cut back, 1 base at V and 5 bases at J, with 6 bases in the middle. As DNA, the CDR3 is TGTGCCAGCAGCTTAGGCAAAAACAATGAGCAGTTCTTC. This sequence encodes CASSLGKNNEQFF.

The chain carries TRBV30 and TRBJ1-5; D might be TRBD1 (5 bases). Trimming pared 3 bases from V and 7 bases from J, leaving 16 bases between. The CDR3 consists of 14 residues. Germline V gene lookup returns CDR1 GTSNPN and CDR2 SVGIG (reference sequence). The CDR3 is CAWRKEGREQPQHF. In nucleotides, the CDR3 is TGTGCCTGGAGGAAGGAGGGGCGCGAGCAGCCCCAGCATTTT.

This rearrangement joins TRBV5-1 to TRBJ2-2; TRBD1 matches at 7 bases. This CDR3 comprises 14 residues. Trimming removed 1 base from V and 6 bases from J; junction bases left unmatched: 3. The V gene's germline CDR1 is SGHRS and CDR2 YFSETQ. The CDR3 DNA follows: TGCGCCAGCAGCTTGACGACAGGGCCCGGGGAGCTGTTTTTT. The encoded protein is CASSLTTGPGELFF.

The V call is TRBV6-6, the J call TRBJ2-7; D remains ambiguous. The V end lost 2 bases, the J end lost 5 bases, and 10 bases lay between the germline ends. Looked up from germline, CDR1 is MNHNY and CDR2 is SVGAGI (reference sequence). The CDR3 runs 13 residues. The CDR3 sequence: CASSYPRRDEQYF. The DNA of the CDR3 is TGTGCCAGCAGTTACCCTCGGCGCGACGAGCAGTACTTC.

The J gene is TRBJ2-7, the V gene TRBV7-9; a possible D gene is TRBD1 (5 bases). The CDR3 spans 14 residues. The germline CDR1 and CDR2 sequences are SEHNR and FQNEAQ (reference sequence). Deletions cut 2 bases from V and 2 bases from J, with 10 bases between. The CDR3 loop reads CASSLIGQTYEQYF. CDR3 DNA sequence: TGTGCCAGCAGCTTAATCGGACAAACCTACGAGCAGTACTTC.

The rearrangement joins TRBV9 to TRBJ1-1; D gene uncertain. There are 14 residues in the CDR3. Trimming took 3 bases from V and 0 from J, leaving 9 bases between them. Germline loops: CDR1 SGDLS, CDR2 YYNGEE. For the CDR3, the DNA is TGTGCCAGCAGCGCTCAGGCGGTGAACACTGAAGCTTTCTTT. This translates into CASSAQAVNTEAFF.

The V gene is TRBV2, the J gene TRBJ2-2, with 9 bases identical to TRBD1. The junction had 6 bases not matched to a gene; V was cut back by 4 bases and J by 3 bases. This CDR3 has 16 amino acids. CDR1 SNHLY and CDR2 FYNNEI come from the germline V gene. The CDR3, as DNA: TGTGCCAGCAGTGTCCGGACAGGGGAAGACACCGGGGAGCTGTTTTTT. Translating gives CASSVRTGEDTGELFF.

This chain uses TRBV27 with TRBJ1-5; possibly TRBD1 for D (5 bases). CDR1 and CDR2 from the germline V gene are MNHEY and SMNVEV (reference sequence). Trimming shortened V by 4 bases and J by 4 bases, and 8 bases separated the two germline ends. There are 13 residues in the CDR3. The CDR3, as DNA: TGTGCCAGCAGTTCAGGGTCTAATCAGCCCCAGCATTTT. Amino acids: CASSSGSNQPQHF.

The chain couples TRBV10-3 to TRBJ1-2; no firm D call. CDR1 and CDR2 (germline): ENHRY, SYGVKD. This CDR3 has 13 amino acids. Trimming pared 4 bases from V and 4 bases from J, leaving 10 bases between. CDR3 protein: CAISGGGPYGYTF. The CDR3 bases are TGTGCCATCAGTGGGGGAGGACCCTATGGCTACACCTTC.

The genes are TRBV5-1 and TRBJ2-7; 8 nucleotides align to TRBD1. The CDR3 loop spans 14 amino acids. The germline gives CDR1 SGHRS, CDR2 YFSETQ. V shed 4 bases, J shed 1 base, and the junction held 4 bases outside the gene matches. The CDR3 loop is CASSHGQGSYEQYF. Written as DNA, the CDR3 is TGCGCCAGCAGCCACGGACAGGGATCCTACGAGCAGTACTTC.